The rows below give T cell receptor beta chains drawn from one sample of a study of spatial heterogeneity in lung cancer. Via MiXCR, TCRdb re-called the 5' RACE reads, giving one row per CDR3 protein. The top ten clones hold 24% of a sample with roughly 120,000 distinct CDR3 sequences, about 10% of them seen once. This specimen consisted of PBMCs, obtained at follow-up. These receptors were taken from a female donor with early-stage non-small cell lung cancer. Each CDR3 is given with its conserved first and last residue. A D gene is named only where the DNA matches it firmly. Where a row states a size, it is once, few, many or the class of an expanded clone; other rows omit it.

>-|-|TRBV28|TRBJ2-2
TGTGCCAGCAGTCTCCCCCCTGGGGAGCTGTTTTTT
CASSLPPGELFF
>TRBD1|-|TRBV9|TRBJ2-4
TGTGCCAGCAATCCCGGACAGGCGGCGGACATTCAGTACTTC
CASNPGQAADIQYF
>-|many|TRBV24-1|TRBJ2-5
TGTGCCACCAGTGACCCGAGCCGGAGCGTGACCCAGTACTTC
CATSDPSRSVTQYF
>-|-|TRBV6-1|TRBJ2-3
TGTGCCAGCAGTGAAGCGGGTACGCAGTATTTT
CASSEAGTQYF
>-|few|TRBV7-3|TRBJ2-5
TGTGCCAGCAGCCCAGGGGGGCTTCCCCAAGAGACCCAGTACTTC
CASSPGGLPQETQYF
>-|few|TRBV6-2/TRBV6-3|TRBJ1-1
TGTGCCAGCACTAAAGGGGGGACGAATCTCGCTTTCTTT
CASTKGGTNLAFF
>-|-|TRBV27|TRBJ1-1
TGTGCCAGCAGTCCTCCCGGGGTTCGGACTGAAGCTTTCTTT
CASSPPGVRTEAFF
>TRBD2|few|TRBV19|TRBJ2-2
TGTGCCAGTAGGCACCCTTGGACTAGCAAAGGGAACACCGGGGAGCTGTTTTTT
CASRHPWTSKGNTGELFF
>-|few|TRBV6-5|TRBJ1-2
TGTGCCAGCAGTTACGACAGGTCTAGGCTCTATGGCTACACCTTC
CASSYDRSRLYGYTF
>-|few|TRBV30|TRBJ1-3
TGTGCCTGGGCGAGGACATCTGGAAACACCATATATTTT
CAWARTSGNTIYF
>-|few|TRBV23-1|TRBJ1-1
TGCGCCAGCAGTCGGGACGGACGCAAACGCACTGAAGCTTTCTTT
CASSRDGRKRTEAFF
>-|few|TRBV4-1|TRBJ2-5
TGCGCCAGCAGCCTATGGTCGAACAGGGAAGAGACCCAGTACTTC
CASSLWSNREETQYF
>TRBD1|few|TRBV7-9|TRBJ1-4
TGTGCCAGCAGCTTAGGACAGGGGATGAGTGAAAAACTGTTTTTT
CASSLGQGMSEKLFF
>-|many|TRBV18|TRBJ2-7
TGTGCCAGCTCACCTTCTCAGGCCTACGAGCAGTACTTC
CASSPSQAYEQYF
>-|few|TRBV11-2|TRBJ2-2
TGTGCCAGCAGACTGGCTTGGGCGATCGGGGAGCTGTTTTTT
CASRLAWAIGELFF
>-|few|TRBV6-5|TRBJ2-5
TGTGCCAGCAGAGATACGGGGGTACAGACCCAGTACTTC
CASRDTGVQTQYF
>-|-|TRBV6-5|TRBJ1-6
TGTGCCAGCAGAACCGGGACAAGTTATTCACCCCTCCACTTT
CASRTGTSYSPLHF
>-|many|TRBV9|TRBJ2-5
TGTGCCAGCAGCCCCAAAGAGACCCAGTACTTC
CASSPKETQYF
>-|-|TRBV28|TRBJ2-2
TGTGCCAGCAGCACAGGTCAGCCAAGGGAAACAGGGGAGCTGTTTTTT
CASSTGQPRETGELFF
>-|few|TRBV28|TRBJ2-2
TGTGCCAGCCACACAGCGAACACCGGGGAGCTGTTTTTT
CASHTANTGELFF
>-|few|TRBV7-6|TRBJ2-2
TGTGCCAGCAGCTTGGATTCAAGGACGGGGCTGTTTTTT
CASSLDSRTGLFF
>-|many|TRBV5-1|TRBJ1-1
TGCGCCAGCAGCTTGACCGCAGGGGTGACTGAAGCTTTCTTT
CASSLTAGVTEAFF